This T cell receptor (beta chain) stems from a study of shared clonotypes between healthy human individuals. About the research overall: Each donor contributed plates that comprised three CD4 naive, three CD4 memory, two CD8 naive and one CD8 memory.

As regards this clone: Its antigen is unknown.

CD45RO-negative, CCR7-selected cells formed the naive CD8 fraction, which excluded terminally differentiated effector memory CD45RA+ cells. The CDR3 is 14 amino acids. V lost 6 bases and J lost 5, with 15 bases in between. Germline-derived CDR1 and CDR2 are LNHNV and YYDKDF (reference sequence). At a deep level, the assay was run. Produced via immunoSEQ multiplex PCR; TCRdb's table is partial and in-frame only. The sample consists of around 620,000 clones, about 95% of them appearing once. Broader study findings: Generation of non-shared clonotypes was less probable than generation of clonotypes shared by all four donors. Larger estimated richness was generally seen in naive subsets than in memory subsets.

The sample was naive CD8+ T cells sorted from blood. This TCR was sampled from a woman in her 30s in good health. J is TRBJ2-3 and V is TRBV15; TRBD2 is a possible D gene (5 bases). Written as DNA, the CDR3 is TGTGCCACCAGGGGCGTCCGCCGGGAAGATACGCAGTATTTT. Residues: CATRGVRREDTQYF.